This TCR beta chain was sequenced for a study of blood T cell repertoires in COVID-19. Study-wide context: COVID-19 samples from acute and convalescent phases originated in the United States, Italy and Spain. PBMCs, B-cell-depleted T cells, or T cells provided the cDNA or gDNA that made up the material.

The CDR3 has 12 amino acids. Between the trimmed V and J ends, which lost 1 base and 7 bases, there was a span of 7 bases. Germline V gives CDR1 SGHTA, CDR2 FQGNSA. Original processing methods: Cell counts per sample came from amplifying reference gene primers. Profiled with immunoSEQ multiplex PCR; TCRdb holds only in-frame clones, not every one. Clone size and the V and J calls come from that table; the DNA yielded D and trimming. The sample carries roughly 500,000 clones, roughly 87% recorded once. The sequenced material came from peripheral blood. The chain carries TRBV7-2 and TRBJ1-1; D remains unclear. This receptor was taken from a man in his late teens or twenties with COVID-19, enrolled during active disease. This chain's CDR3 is CASSLVGIEAFF. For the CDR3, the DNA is TGTGCCAGCAGCTTAGTCGGGATTGAAGCTTTCTTT.